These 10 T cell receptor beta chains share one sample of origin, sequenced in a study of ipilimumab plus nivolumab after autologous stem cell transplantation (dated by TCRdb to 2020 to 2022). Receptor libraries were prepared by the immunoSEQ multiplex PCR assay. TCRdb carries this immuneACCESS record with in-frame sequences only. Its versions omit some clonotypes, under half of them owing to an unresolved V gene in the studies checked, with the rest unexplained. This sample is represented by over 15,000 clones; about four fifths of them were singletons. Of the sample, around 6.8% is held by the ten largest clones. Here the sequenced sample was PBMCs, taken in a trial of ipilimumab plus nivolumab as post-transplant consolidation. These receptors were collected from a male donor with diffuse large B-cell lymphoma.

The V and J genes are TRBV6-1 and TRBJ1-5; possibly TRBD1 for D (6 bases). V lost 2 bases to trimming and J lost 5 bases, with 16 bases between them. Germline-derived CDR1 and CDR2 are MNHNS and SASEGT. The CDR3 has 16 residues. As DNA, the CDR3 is TGTGCCAGCAGTGAACCGGGGGCAGGTTGGGATCAGCCCCAGCATTTT. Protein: CASSEPGAGWDQPQHF.

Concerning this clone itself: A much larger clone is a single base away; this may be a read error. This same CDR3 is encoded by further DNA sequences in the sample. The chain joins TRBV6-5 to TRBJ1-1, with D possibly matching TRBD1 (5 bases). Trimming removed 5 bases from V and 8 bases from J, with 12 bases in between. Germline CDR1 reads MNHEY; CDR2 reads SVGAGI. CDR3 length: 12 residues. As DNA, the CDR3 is TGTGCCAGCAGTGAAAGGGGTACCGAAGCTTTCTTT. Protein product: CASSERGTEAFF.

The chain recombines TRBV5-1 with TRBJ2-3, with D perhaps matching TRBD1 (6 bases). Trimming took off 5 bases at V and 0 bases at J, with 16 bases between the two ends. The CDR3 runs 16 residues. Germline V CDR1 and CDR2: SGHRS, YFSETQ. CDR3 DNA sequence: TGCGCCAGCAGGGACCGACAGGATTCTAGCACAGATACGCAGTATTTT. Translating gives CASRDRQDSSTDTQYF.

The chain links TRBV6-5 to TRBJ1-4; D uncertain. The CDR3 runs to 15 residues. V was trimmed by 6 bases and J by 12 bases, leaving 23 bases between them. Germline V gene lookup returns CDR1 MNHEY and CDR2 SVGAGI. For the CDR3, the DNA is TGTGCCAGCAGCCCTACAGACGGACGTCGCCCAGAACTGTTTTTT. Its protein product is CASSPTDGRRPELFF.

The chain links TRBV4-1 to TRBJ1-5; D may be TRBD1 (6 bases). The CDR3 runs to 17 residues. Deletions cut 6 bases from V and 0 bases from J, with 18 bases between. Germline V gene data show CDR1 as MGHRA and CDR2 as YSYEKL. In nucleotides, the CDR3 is TGCGCCAGCAGGGCCTGGGTGGGGGCATTTAGCAATCAGCCCCAGCATTTT. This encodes CASRAWVGAFSNQPQHF.

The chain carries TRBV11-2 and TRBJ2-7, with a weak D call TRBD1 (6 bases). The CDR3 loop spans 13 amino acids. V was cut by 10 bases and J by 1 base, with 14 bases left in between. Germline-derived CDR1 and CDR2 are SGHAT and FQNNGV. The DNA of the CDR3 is TGTGCCATTTTCCGGGACACTTCCTACGAGCAGTACTTC. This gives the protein CAIFRDTSYEQYF. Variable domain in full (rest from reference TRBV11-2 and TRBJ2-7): EAGVAQSPRYKIIEKRQSVAFWCNPISGHATLYWYQQILGQGPKLLIQFQNNGVVDDSQLPKDRFSAERLKGVDSTLKIQPAKLEDSAVYLCAIFRDTSYEQYFGPGTRLTVT.

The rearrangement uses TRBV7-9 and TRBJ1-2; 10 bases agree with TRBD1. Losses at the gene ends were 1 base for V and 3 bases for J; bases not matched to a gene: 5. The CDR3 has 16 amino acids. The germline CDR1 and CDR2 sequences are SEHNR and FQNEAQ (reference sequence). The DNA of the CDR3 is TGTGCCAGCAGCTTAGGGACAGGGGGTAAAGACTATGGCTACACCTTC. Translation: CASSLGTGGKDYGYTF. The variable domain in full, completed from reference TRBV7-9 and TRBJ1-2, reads DTGVSQNPRHKITKRGQNVTFRCDPISEHNRLYWYRQTLGQGPEFLTYFQNEAQLEKSRLLSDRFSAERPKGSFSTLEIQRTEQGDSAMYLCASSLGTGGKDYGYTFGSGTRLTVV.

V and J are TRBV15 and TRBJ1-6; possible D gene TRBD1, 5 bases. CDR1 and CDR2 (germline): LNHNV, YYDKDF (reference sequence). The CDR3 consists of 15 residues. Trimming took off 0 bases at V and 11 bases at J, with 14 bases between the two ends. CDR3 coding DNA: TGTGCCACCAGCAGAGACACAGGCCGCGAAACACCCCTCCACTTT. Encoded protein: CATSRDTGRETPLHF.

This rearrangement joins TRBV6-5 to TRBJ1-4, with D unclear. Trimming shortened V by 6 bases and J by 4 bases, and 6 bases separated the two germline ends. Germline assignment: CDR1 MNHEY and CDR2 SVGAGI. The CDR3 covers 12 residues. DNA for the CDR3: TGTGCCAGCAGCCGGAGTAATGAAAAACTGTTTTTT. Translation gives CASSRSNEKLFF.

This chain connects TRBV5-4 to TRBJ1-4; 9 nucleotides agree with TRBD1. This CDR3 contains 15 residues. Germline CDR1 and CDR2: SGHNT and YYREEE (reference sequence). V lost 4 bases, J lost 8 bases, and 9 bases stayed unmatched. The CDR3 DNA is TGTGCCAGCAGCGAGAACAGGGGGCTAAAAGAAAAACTGTTTTTT. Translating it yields CASSENRGLKEKLFF.